The rows below give T cell receptor beta chains drawn from one sample of a study of cytomegalovirus exposure and HLA in healthy donors. Method: immunoSEQ multiplex PCR; TCRdb's copy keeps in-frame clones and lacks some. Its clone listing holds tens of thousands of clones. The source material was PBMCs. The receptor source for this set is a woman aged 30 to 39 in good health and CMV-seropositive. Both conserved end residues are part of each CDR3. D genes are given only for firm matches.

J gene | V gene | D gene | CDR3 protein | CDR3 DNA
TRBJ2-7 | TRBV6-1 | NA | CASSEDGGPSYEQYF | TGTGCCAGCAGTGAGGACGGGGGGCCTTCCTACGAGCAGTACTTC
TRBJ1-2 | TRBV4-1 | TRBD1 | CASSQRAGGLTLYTF | TGCGCCAGCAGCCAGAGAGCAGGGGGCCTGACGCTCTACACCTTC
TRBJ1-2 | TRBV23-1 | TRBD1 | CASSPLGQGCIYGYTF | TGCGCCAGCAGTCCACTGGGACAGGGTTGTATCTATGGCTACACCTTC
TRBJ1-4 | TRBV6-5 | NA | CASSYSVNEKLFF | TGTGCCAGCAGTTACTCCGTAAATGAAAAACTGTTTTTT
TRBJ2-1 | TRBV4-2 | NA | CASSHPQGRAQFF | TGTGCCAGCAGCCATCCCCAGGGCCGGGCGCAGTTCTTC
TRBJ1-2 | TRBV7-2 | NA | CASSLARTVGRYGYTF | TGTGCCAGCAGCTTAGCGAGGACAGTGGGGCGCTATGGCTACACCTTC
TRBJ2-7 | TRBV19 | TRBD1 | CARAGTGDEQYF | TGTGCCAGGGCCGGGACAGGGGACGAGCAGTACTTC
TRBJ2-2 | TRBV11-3 | NA | CASSLLRGITGELFF | TGTGCCAGCAGCTTATTACGCGGGATCACCGGGGAGCTGTTTTTT
TRBJ1-2 | TRBV5-6 | TRBD1 | CASSQRRGNYGYTF | TGTGCCAGCAGCCAGCGCAGGGGGAACTATGGCTACACCTTC
TRBJ2-7 | TRBV7-2 | NA | CASRPAGNLHEQYF | TGTGCCAGCCGCCCGGCAGGGAACTTACACGAGCAGTACTTC
TRBJ2-5 | TRBV28 | NA | CASSFRYVETQYF | TGTGCCAGCAGTTTCCGCTACGTGGAGACCCAGTACTTC
TRBJ2-6 | TRBV14 | NA | CASSRQIGGANVLTF | TGTGCCAGCAGCCGACAGATAGGAGGGGCCAACGTCCTGACTTTC
TRBJ2-2 | TRBV11-3 | TRBD2 | CASSSRTSGTYTGELFF | TGTGCCAGCAGCTCCCGGACTAGCGGGACCTACACCGGGGAGCTGTTTTTT
TRBJ2-3 | TRBV10-1 | TRBD2 | CASSGASGSTDTQYF | TGCGCCAGCAGTGGGGCTAGCGGTTCCACAGATACGCAGTATTTT
TRBJ2-7 | TRBV19 | NA | CATRQAYEQYF | TGTGCCACCCGACAAGCCTACGAGCAGTACTTC
TRBJ1-5 | TRBV30 | TRBD1 | CAWSGGTGNQPQHF | TGTGCCTGGAGCGGAGGGACAGGCAATCAGCCCCAGCATTTT
TRBJ1-2 | TRBV30 | NA | CASPQGPVYGYTF | TGTGCCTCCCCACAGGGACCGGTATATGGCTACACCTTC
TRBJ2-1 | TRBV6-1 | NA | CASSDQVHNEQFF | TGTGCCAGCAGTGATCAGGTACACAATGAGCAGTTCTTC
TRBJ1-1 | TRBV30 | NA | CVHGEPRNTEAFF | TGTGTGCATGGGGAGCCACGGAACACTGAAGCTTTCTTT
TRBJ2-1 | TRBV19 | NA | CASSGASYNEQFF | TGTGCCAGTAGTGGGGCCAGCTACAATGAGCAGTTCTTC
TRBJ2-5 | TRBV9 | NA | CASSPREETQYF | TGTGCCAGCAGTCCCCGGGAGGAGACCCAGTACTTC
TRBJ2-3 | TRBV7-3 | TRBD2 | CASSSGRTDTQYF | TGTGCCAGCAGTAGCGGGAGAACAGATACGCAGTATTTT
TRBJ1-1 | TRBV10-1 | NA | CASASGGGEAFF | TGCGCCAGCGCGTCGGGGGGCGGTGAAGCTTTCTTT
TRBJ2-3 | TRBV7-2 | TRBD1 | CASSLVGTGGVSTDTQYF | TGTGCCAGCAGCTTAGTCGGGACAGGGGGCGTGAGTACAGATACGCAGTATTTT
TRBJ2-7 | TRBV15 | NA | CATSRDRGNEQYF | TGTGCCACCAGCAGAGATCGCGGCAACGAGCAGTACTTC
TRBJ2-5 | TRBV29-1 | NA | CSVGTGTKETQYF | TGCAGCGTTGGGACAGGGACTAAAGAGACCCAGTACTTC
TRBJ1-2 | TRBV30 | NA | CAWSVQIGYGYTF | TGTGCCTGGAGTGTACAGATCGGCTATGGCTACACCTTC
TRBJ1-1 | TRBV30 | NA | CAVPNSMNTEAFF | TGTGCCGTTCCCAACAGCATGAACACTGAAGCTTTCTTT
TRBJ2-7 | TRBV6-7 | TRBD1 | CASSYQTGTGCYEQYF | TGTGCCAGCAGTTACCAAACCGGGACAGGGTGCTACGAGCAGTACTTC
TRBJ1-2 | TRBV6-1 | NA | CAIAEGGYTF | TGTGCCATTGCGGAGGGTGGCTACACCTTC
TRBJ2-1 | TRBV7-2 | NA | CASSLSGSYNEQFF | TGTGCCAGCAGCTTAAGCGGTTCCTACAATGAGCAGTTCTTC
TRBJ1-2 | TRBV2 | NA | CASTRGGGDGYTF | TGTGCCAGCACCCGGGGGGGAGGGGATGGCTACACCTTC
TRBJ2-1 | TRBV18 | NA | CASSPGGYNEQFF | TGTGCCAGCTCCCCAGGAGGGTACAATGAGCAGTTCTTC
TRBJ1-5 | TRBV7-8 | TRBD1 | CASSGTGGRQPQHF | TGTGCCAGCAGCGGGACAGGGGGCCGTCAGCCCCAGCATTTT
TRBJ1-5 | TRBV6-4 | NA | CASSGPVEGDGQPQHF | TGTGCCAGCAGTGGCCCCGTGGAAGGGGATGGGCAGCCCCAGCATTTT
TRBJ2-7 | TRBV11-2 | TRBD2 | CASSSTAGGRSEQYF | TGTGCCAGCAGCTCCACAGCGGGGGGGCGGAGCGAGCAGTACTTC
TRBJ2-3 | TRBV10-3 | TRBD1 | CAISVRGSTDTQYF | TGTGCCATCAGTGTCAGGGGGAGCACAGATACGCAGTATTTT
TRBJ2-4 | TRBV19 | TRBD2 | CASRGLAGVAKNIQYF | TGTGCCAGTAGGGGGCTAGCGGGTGTAGCCAAAAACATTCAGTACTTC
TRBJ1-6 | TRBV6-5 | NA | CASSSTDIGNSPLHF | TGTGCCAGCAGTTCGACCGACATTGGGAATTCACCCCTCCACTTT
TRBJ1-4 | TRBV5-6 | TRBD1 | CASSTRQGSVEKLFF | TGTGCCAGCAGCACCCGACAGGGAAGTGTCGAAAAACTGTTTTTT
TRBJ2-2 | TRBV5-1 | NA | CASSLDYNTGELFF | TGCGCCAGCAGCTTAGACTACAACACCGGGGAGCTGTTTTTT
TRBJ1-1 | TRBV29-1 | NA | CSVGSGGLAFF | TGCAGCGTTGGCTCCGGGGGTTTAGCTTTCTTT
TRBJ2-2 | TRBV11-3 | TRBD2 | CASSPLAGGPGELFF | TGTGCCAGCAGCCCCCTAGCGGGAGGGCCCGGGGAGCTGTTTTTT
TRBJ2-7 | TRBV27 | NA | CASSFGLGAYEQYF | TGTGCCAGCAGTTTCGGTCTAGGAGCCTACGAGCAGTACTTC
TRBJ2-2 | TRBV11-2 | NA | CASSFPLTSSSTGELFF | TGTGCCAGCAGCTTCCCATTGACATCGTCGAGCACCGGGGAGCTGTTTTTT
TRBJ1-5 | TRBV21-1 | NA | CASSKGGQDRDPGDSNQPQHF | TGTGCCAGCAGCAAAGGTGGTCAGGACAGGGATCCCGGTGATAGCAATCAGCCCCAGCATTTT
TRBJ2-7 | TRBV7-3 | TRBD2 | CASSLTGGLDSYEQYF | TGTGCCAGCAGCTTAACAGGGGGACTAGATTCCTACGAGCAGTACTTC
TRBJ1-2 | TRBV2 | TRBD1 | CASSGTGGSHTF | TGTGCCAGCAGTGGGACAGGGGGATCTCACACCTTC
TRBJ1-1 | TRBV7-9 | NA | CASSSPQTADTEAFF | TGTGCCAGCAGCTCCCCCCAGACAGCAGACACTGAAGCTTTCTTT
TRBJ2-3 | TRBV14 | NA | CASSQRRGASTSTDTQYF | TGTGCCAGCAGCCAACGACGGGGGGCCAGTACTAGCACAGATACGCAGTATTTT
TRBJ1-4 | TRBV30 | NA | CAWSPGGEKLFF | TGTGCCTGGAGTCCAGGAGGTGAAAAACTGTTTTTT
TRBJ1-5 | TRBV5-1 | NA | CASSFPREGNQPQHF | TGCGCCAGCAGCTTCCCCAGGGAGGGCAATCAGCCCCAGCATTTT
TRBJ2-5 | TRBV29-1 | NA | CSVGSGGETQYF | TGCAGCGTTGGGAGTGGAGGAGAGACCCAGTACTTC
TRBJ1-5 | TRBV6-1 | NA | CASKKEIVSNQPQHF | TGTGCCAGCAAAAAGGAGATCGTCAGCAATCAGCCCCAGCATTTT
TRBJ2-7 | TRBV29-1 | NA | CSVDTGLDEQYF | TGCAGCGTTGATACAGGGTTGGACGAGCAGTACTTC
TRBJ1-5 | TRBV10-3 | NA | CAISGGDQPQHF | TGTGCCATCAGCGGGGGGGATCAGCCCCAGCATTTT
TRBJ2-7 | TRBV9 | TRBD2 | CASSVWSSGYEQYF | TGTGCCAGCAGCGTATGGTCTAGCGGGTACGAGCAGTACTTC
TRBJ2-7 | TRBV6-5 | TRBD1 | CASNRDRIGEQYF | TGTGCCAGCAACCGGGACAGGATAGGCGAGCAGTACTTC
TRBJ2-2 | TRBV29-1 | TRBD2 | CSVASGSTPATGELFF | TGCAGCGTTGCTAGCGGGAGCACCCCAGCCACCGGGGAGCTGTTTTTT